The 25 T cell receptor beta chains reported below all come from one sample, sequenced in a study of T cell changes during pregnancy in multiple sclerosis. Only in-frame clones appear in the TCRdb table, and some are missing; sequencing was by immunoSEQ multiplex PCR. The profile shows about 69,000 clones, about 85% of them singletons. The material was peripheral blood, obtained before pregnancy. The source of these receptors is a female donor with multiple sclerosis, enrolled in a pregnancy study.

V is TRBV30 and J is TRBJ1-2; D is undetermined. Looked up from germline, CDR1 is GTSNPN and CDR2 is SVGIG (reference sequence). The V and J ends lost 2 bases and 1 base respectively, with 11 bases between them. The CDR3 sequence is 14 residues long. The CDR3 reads CAWSPSTVNYGYTF. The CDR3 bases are TGTGCCTGGAGTCCGAGTACGGTTAACTATGGCTACACCTTC.

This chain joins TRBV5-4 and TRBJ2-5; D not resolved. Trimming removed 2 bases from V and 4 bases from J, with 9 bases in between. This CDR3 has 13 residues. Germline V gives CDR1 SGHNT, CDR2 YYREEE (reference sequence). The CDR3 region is CASSFGTRETQYF. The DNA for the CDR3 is TGTGCCAGCAGCTTCGGTACCCGAGAGACCCAGTACTTC.

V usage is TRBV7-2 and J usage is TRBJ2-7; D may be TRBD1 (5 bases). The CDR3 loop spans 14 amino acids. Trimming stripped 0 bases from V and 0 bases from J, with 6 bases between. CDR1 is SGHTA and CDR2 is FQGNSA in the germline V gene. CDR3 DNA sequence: TGTGCCAGCAGCTTAGCGGACATCTCCTACGAGCAGTACTTC. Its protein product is CASSLADISYEQYF.

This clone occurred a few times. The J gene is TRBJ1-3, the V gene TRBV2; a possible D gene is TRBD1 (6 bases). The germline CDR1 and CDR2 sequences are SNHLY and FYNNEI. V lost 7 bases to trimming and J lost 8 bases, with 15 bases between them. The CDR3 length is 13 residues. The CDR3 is CASMRGIKDTIYF. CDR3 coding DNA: TGTGCCAGCATGAGGGGGATAAAAGACACCATATATTTT.

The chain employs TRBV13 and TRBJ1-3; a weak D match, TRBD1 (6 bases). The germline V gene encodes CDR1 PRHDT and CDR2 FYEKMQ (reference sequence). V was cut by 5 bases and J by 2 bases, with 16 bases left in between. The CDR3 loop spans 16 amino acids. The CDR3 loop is CASSEGAGEAGNTIYF. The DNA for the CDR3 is TGTGCCAGCAGCGAGGGTGCAGGGGAAGCTGGAAACACCATATATTTT.

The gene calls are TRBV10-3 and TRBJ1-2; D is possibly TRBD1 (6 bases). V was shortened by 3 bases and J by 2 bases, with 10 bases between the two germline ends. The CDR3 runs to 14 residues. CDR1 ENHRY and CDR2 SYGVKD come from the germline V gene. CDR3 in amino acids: CAISEEGGNYGYTF. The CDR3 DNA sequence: TGTGCCATCAGTGAAGAGGGGGGGAACTATGGCTACACCTTC.

CDR3 sequence reads: CASSLEGAQYF. The CDR3 DNA follows: TGCGCCAGCAGCTTGGAGGGGGCCCAGTACTTC. This chain links TRBV5-1 with TRBJ2-5, with D possibly matching TRBD1 (6 bases). The CDR3 extends over 11 amino acids. From germline, CDR1 is SGHRS and CDR2 YFSETQ. Trimming left V 0 bases short and J 9 bases short, with 6 bases between.

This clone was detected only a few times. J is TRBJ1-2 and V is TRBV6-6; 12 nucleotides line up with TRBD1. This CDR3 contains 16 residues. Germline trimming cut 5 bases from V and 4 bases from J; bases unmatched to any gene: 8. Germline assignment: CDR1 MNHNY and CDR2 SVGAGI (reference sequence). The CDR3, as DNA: TGTGCCAGCAGTAGCTTTGGGACAGGGGGCGGCTATGGCTACACCTTC. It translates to CASSSFGTGGGYGYTF.

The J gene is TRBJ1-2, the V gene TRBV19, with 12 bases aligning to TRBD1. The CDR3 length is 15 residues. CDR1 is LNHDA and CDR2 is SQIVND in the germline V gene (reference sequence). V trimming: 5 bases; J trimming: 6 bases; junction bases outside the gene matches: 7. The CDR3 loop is CASSSPGTGGHGYTF. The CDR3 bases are TGTGCCAGTAGTTCCCCCGGGACAGGGGGCCATGGCTACACCTTC.

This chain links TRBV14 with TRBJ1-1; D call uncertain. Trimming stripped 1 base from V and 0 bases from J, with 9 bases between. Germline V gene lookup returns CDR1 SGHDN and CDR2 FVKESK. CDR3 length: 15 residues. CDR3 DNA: TGTGCCAGCAGCCAAGTCAGGAACATGAACACTGAAGCTTTCTTT. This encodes CASSQVRNMNTEAFF.

The CDR3 reads CATSRDLGGGSDTQYF. As DNA, the CDR3 is TGTGCCACCAGCAGAGATTTGGGAGGGGGTTCGGATACGCAGTATTTT. This chain uses TRBV15 with TRBJ2-3; D is possibly TRBD2 (7 bases). Germline lookup yields CDR1 LNHNV and CDR2 YYDKDF (reference sequence). Trimming took 0 bases from V and 6 from J, leaving 16 bases between them. CDR3 length: 16 amino acids.

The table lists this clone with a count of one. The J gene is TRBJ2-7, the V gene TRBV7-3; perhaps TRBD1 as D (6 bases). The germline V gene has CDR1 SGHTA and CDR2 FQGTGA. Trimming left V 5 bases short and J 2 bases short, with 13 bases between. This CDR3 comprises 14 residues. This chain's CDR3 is CASSLMGAAYEQYF. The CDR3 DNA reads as TGTGCCAGCAGCCTGATGGGGGCAGCCTACGAGCAGTACTTC.

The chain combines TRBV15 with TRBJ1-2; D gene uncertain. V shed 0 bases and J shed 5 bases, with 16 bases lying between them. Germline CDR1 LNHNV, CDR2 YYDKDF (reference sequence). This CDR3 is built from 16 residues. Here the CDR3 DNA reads TGTGCCACCAGCAGAGATTTAGTAATGGGGAGTTATGGCTACACCTTC. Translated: CATSRDLVMGSYGYTF.

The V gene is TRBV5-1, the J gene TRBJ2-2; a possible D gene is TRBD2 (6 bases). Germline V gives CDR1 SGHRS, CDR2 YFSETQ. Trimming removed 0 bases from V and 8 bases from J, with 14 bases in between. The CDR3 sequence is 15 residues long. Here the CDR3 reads CASSLEAGFSGELFF. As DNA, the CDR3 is TGCGCCAGCAGCTTGGAGGCGGGGTTCTCTGGGGAGCTGTTTTTT.

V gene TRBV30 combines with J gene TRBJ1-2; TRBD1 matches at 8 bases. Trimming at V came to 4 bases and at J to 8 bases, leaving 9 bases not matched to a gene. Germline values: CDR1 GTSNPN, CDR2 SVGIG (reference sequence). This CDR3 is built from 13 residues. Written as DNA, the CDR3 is TGTGCCTGGACTTCAGGGGGCGCGAGGGGCTACACCTTC. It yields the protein CAWTSGGARGYTF.

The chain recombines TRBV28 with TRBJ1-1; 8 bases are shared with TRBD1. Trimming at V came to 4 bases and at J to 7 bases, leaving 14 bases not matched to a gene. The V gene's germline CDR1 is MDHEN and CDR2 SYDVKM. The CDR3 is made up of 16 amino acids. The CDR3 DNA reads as TGTGCCAGCAGTTCCTACCTCCGACAGGGGAATAATGAAGCTTTCTTT. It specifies CASSSYLRQGNNEAFF.

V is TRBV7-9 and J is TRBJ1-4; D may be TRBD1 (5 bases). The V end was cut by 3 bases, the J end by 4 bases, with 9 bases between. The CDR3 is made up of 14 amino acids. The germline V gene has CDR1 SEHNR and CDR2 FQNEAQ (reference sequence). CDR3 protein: CASSFWGSNEKLFF. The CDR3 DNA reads TGTGCCAGCAGCTTTTGGGGCAGTAATGAAAAACTGTTTTTT.

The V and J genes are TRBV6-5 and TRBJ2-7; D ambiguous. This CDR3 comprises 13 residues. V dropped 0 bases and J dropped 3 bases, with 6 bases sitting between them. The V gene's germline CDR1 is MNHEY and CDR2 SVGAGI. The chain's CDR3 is CASSYSVGYEQYF. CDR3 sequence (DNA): TGTGCCAGCAGTTACTCAGTCGGCTACGAGCAGTACTTC.

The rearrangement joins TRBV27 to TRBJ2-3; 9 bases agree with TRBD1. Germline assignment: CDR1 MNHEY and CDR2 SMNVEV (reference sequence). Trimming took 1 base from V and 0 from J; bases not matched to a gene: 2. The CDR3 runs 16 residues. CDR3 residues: CASSLYGTGSTDTQYF. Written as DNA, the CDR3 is TGTGCCAGCAGTTTATACGGGACAGGGAGCACAGATACGCAGTATTTT.

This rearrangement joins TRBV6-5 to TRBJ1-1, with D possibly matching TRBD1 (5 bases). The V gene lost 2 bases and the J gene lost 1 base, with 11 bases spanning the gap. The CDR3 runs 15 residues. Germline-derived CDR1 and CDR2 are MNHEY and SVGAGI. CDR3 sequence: CASSYTPQGNTEAFF. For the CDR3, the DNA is TGTGCCAGCAGTTACACCCCTCAGGGGAACACTGAAGCTTTCTTT.

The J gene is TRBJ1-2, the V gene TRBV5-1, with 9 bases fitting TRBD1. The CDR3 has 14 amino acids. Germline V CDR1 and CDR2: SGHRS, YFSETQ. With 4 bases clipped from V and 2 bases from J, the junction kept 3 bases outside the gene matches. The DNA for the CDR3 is TGCGCCAGCAGCCGGACAGGGGTGAACTATGGCTACACCTTC. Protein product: CASSRTGVNYGYTF.

The DNA of the CDR3 is TGCGCCAGCAGCTTGGACGGCTCTGGAAACACCATATATTTT. Its protein is CASSLDGSGNTIYF. The chain carries TRBV5-1 and TRBJ1-3; D is unresolved. CDR1 and CDR2 from the germline V gene are SGHRS and YFSETQ. The CDR3 has 14 residues. With 0 bases removed from V and 0 bases from J, the gap between germline ends came to 4 bases.

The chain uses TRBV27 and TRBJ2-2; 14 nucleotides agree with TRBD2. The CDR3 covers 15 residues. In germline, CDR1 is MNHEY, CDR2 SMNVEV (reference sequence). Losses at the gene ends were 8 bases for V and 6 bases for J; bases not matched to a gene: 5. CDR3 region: CASGTSGRGAGELFF. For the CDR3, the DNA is TGTGCCAGCGGGACTAGCGGGAGAGGCGCCGGGGAGCTGTTTTTT.

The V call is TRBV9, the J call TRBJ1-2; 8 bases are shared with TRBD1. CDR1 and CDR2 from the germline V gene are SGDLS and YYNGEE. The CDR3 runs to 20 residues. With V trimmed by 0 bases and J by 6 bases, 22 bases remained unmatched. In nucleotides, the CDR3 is TGTGCCAGCAGCGTAGGTTTGAGGACAGGGACAGGCTTTGGGGAAAATGGCTACACCTTC. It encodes CASSVGLRTGTGFGENGYTF.

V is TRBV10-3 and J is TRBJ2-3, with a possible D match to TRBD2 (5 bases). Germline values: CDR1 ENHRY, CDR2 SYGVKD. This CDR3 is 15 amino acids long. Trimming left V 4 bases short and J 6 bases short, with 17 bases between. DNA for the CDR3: TGTGCCATCAGTGGGCATAGCGTACTATCGGATACGCAGTATTTT. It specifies CAISGHSVLSDTQYF.